This TCR beta chain appears in the sequencing data of a study of T-cell memory formation after mild COVID-19. As for the study in general: Most TCR clusters belonged to a single donor.

General study results and limits: Those CD4+ clones that contracted were mainly in CM and EM (CD8+ ones in EMRA). A subset of responding clones appeared in pre-infection memory, suggesting cross-reactive memory joined.

5'RACE primed from the constant segment yielded TCR alpha and TCR beta cDNA libraries bearing sample barcodes and UMIs. Via MiXCR, TCRdb re-called the 5' RACE reads, giving one row per CDR3 protein. This table has about 280,000 distinct CDR3 sequences, 7.5% to 9.5% appearing once. CDR3 length: 14 residues. Germline CDR1 is SGHTA and CDR2 is FQGNSA. After removal of 5 bases from V and 3 bases from J, the junction contained 5 bases not matched to a gene. This clonotype showed up many times. Its target is not known. The V call is TRBV7-2, the J call TRBJ2-5; 8 bases align to TRBD1. Specimen: PBMCs or a T cell subset sorted from them (not recorded which). The clonotype comes from a man aged 18 to 30 who had mild COVID-19 (a few samples of this study predate the infection). Cell type and time point are not known. The CDR3 DNA is TGTGCCAGCAGCCCCGGGACAGGAAAAGAGACCCAGTACTTC. Translation gives CASSPGTGKETQYF.